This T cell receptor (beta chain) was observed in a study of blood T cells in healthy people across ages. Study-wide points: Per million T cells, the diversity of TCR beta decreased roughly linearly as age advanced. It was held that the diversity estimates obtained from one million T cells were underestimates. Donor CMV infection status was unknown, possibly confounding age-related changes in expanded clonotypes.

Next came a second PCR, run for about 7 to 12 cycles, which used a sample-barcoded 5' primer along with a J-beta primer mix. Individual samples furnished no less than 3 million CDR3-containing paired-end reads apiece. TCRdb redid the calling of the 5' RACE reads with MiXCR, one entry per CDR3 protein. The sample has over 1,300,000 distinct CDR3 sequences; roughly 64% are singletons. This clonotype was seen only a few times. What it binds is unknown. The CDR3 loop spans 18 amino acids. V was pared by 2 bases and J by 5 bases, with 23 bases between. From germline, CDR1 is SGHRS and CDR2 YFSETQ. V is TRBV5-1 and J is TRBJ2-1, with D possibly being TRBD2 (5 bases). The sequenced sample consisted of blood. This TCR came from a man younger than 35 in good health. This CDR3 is CASSLGGPIGGAHNEQFF. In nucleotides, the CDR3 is TGCGCCAGCAGCTTAGGCGGCCCAATCGGAGGCGCCCACAATGAGCAGTTCTTC.